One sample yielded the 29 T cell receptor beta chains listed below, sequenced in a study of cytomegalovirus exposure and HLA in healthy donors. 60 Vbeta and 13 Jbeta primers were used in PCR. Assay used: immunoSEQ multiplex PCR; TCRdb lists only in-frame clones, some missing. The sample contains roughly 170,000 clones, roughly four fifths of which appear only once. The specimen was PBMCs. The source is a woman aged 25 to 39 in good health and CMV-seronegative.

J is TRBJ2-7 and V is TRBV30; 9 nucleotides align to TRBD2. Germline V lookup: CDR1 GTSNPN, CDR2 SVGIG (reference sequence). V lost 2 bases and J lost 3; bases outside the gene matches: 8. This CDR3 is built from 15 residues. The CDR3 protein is CAWSRSGRRGYEQYF. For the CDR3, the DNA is TGTGCCTGGAGTCGTAGCGGGAGAAGGGGCTACGAGCAGTACTTC. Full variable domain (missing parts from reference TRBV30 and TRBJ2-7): SQTIHQWPATLVQPVGSPLSLECTVEGTSNPNLYWYRQAAGRGLQLLFYSVGIGQISSEVPQNLSASRPQDRQFILSSKKLLLSDSGFYLCAWSRSGRRGYEQYFGPGTRLTVT.

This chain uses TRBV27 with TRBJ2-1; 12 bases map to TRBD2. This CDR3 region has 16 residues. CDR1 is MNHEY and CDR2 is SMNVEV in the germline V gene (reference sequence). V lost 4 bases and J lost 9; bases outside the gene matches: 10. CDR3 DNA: TGTGCCAGCAGTTCCTTCCCTAGCGGGGGGGCTCGTGAGCAGTTCTTC. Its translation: CASSSFPSGGAREQFF.

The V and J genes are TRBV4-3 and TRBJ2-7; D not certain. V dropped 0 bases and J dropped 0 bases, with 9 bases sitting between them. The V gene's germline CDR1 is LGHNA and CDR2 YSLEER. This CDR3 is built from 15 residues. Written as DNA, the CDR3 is TGCGCCAGCAGCCAAGATGTTAGCAGCTCCTACGAGCAGTACTTC. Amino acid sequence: CASSQDVSSSYEQYF.

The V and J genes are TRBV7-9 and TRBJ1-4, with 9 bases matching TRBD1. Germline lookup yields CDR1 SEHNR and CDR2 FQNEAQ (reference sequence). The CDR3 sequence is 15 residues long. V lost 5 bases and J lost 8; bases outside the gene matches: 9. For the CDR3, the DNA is TGTGCCAGCAGCGTCGGACAGGGGACACCGGAAAAACTGTTTTTT. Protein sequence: CASSVGQGTPEKLFF.

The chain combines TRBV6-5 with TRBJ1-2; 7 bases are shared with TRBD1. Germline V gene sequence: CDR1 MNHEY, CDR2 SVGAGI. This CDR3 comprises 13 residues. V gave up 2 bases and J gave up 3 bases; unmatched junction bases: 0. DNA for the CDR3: TGTGCCAGCAGTTACGGGACAGACTATGGCTACACCTTC. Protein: CASSYGTDYGYTF.

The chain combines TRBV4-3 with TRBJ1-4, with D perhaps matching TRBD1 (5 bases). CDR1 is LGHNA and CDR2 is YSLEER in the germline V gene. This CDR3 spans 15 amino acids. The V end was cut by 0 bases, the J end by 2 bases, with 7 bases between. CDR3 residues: CASSQEGATNEKLFF. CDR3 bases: TGCGCCAGCAGCCAAGAAGGGGCGACTAATGAAAAACTGTTTTTT.

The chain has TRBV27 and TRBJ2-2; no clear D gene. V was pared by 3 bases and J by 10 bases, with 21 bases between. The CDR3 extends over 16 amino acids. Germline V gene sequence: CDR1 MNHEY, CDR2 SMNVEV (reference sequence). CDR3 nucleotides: TGTGCCAGCAGTTTGGCGGCACAATCGCCCGTCCCGGAGCTGTTTTTT. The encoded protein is CASSLAAQSPVPELFF.

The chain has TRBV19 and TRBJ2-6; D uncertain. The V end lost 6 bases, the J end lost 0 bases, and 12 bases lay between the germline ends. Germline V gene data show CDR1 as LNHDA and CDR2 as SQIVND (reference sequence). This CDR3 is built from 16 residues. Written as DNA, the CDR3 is TGTGCCAGTAGATCCTTAACTCCCTCTGGGGCCAACGTCCTGACTTTC. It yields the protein CASRSLTPSGANVLTF.

The CDR3 here is CASRQQGTGELFF. The CDR3 DNA follows: TGTGCCAGCAGACAACAGGGTACCGGGGAGCTGTTTTTT. This chain uses TRBV6-4 with TRBJ2-2, with TRBD1 as a possible D gene (6 bases). The V and J ends lost 6 bases and 5 bases respectively, with 10 bases between them. CDR1 is MRHNA and CDR2 is SNTAGT in the germline V gene. The CDR3 loop spans 13 amino acids.

DNA of the CDR3: TGTGCCAGCAGCTTGACAGGTACGAATGAGCAGTTCTTC. Its protein is CASSLTGTNEQFF. The genes are TRBV7-9 and TRBJ2-1, with D possibly being TRBD1 (6 bases). The CDR3 spans 13 residues. V lost 3 bases, J lost 7 bases, and 10 bases lay in between. Germline values: CDR1 SEHNR, CDR2 FQNEAQ (reference sequence).

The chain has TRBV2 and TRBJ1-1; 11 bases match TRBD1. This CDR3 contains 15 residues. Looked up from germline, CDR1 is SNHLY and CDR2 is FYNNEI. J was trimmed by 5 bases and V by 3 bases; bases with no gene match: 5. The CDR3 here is CASSDRDRGKTEAFF. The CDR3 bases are TGTGCCAGCAGTGACAGGGACAGGGGGAAAACTGAAGCTTTCTTT.

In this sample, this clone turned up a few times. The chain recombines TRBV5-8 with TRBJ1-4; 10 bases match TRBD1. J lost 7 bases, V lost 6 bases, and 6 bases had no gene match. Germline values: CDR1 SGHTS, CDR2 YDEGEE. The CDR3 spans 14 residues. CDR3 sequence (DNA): TGTGCCAGCACGTCCCGACAGGGGGCTGAAAAACTGTTTTTT. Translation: CASTSRQGAEKLFF.

The CDR3 reads CATSRDGPGTGAYEQYF. In DNA form, the CDR3 reads TGTGCCACCAGCAGAGATGGCCCCGGGACAGGAGCCTACGAGCAGTACTTC. The chain has TRBV15 and TRBJ2-7; 8 bases agree with TRBD1. V shed 0 bases, J shed 2 bases, and the junction held 9 bases outside the gene matches. The germline V gene has CDR1 LNHNV and CDR2 YYDKDF (reference sequence). The CDR3 spans 17 residues.

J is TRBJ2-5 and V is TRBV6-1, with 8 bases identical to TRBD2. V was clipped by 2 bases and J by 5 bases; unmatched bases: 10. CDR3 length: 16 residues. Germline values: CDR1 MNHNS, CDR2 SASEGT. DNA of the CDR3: TGTGCCAGCAGTGAAACTGCTAGCGGGCCAGGGGAGACCCAGTACTTC. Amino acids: CASSETASGPGETQYF.

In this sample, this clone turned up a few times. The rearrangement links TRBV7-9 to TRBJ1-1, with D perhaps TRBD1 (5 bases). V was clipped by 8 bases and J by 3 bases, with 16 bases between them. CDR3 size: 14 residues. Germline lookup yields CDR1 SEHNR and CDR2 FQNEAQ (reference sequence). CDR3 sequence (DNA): TGTGCCAGCTCGAAAAGAGGAGGGGACACTGAAGCTTTCTTT. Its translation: CASSKRGGDTEAFF.

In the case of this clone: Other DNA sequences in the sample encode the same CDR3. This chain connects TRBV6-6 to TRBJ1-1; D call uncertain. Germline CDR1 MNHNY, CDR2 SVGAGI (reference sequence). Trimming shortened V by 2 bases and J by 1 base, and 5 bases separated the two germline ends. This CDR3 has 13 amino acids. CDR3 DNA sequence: TGTGCCAGCAGTTACAGACAGAACACTGAAGCTTTCTTT. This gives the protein CASSYRQNTEAFF.

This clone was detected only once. The CDR3 DNA follows: TGTGCCAGCAGTTTAAGGACAGGCGACTTTTACGAGCAGTACTTC. Encoded protein: CASSLRTGDFYEQYF. The chain uses TRBV27 and TRBJ2-7; 7 nucleotides align to TRBD1. V dropped 2 bases and J dropped 4; count of bases not matched to a gene: 8. The CDR3 spans 15 residues. Germline V CDR1 and CDR2: MNHEY, SMNVEV (reference sequence).

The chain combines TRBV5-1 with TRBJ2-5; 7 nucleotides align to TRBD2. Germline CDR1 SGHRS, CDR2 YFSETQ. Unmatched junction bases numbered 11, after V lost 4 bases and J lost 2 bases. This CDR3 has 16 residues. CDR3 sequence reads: CASSRRESLGQETQYF. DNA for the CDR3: TGCGCCAGCAGCCGGCGGGAGTCATTGGGGCAAGAGACCCAGTACTTC.

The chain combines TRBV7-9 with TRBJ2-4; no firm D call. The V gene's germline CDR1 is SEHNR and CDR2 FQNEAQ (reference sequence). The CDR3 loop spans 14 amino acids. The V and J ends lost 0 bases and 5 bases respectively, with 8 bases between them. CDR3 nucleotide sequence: TGTGCCAGCAGCTTAGCAGTGAGCCAAAACATTCAGTACTTC. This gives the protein CASSLAVSQNIQYF.

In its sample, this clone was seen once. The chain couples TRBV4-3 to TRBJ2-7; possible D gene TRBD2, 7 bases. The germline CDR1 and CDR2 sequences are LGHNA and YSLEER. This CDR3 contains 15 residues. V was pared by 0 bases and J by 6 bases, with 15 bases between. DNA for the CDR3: TGCGCCAGCAGCCAAGATAGGTTGGGAGGGGGCGAGCAGTACTTC. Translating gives CASSQDRLGGGEQYF.

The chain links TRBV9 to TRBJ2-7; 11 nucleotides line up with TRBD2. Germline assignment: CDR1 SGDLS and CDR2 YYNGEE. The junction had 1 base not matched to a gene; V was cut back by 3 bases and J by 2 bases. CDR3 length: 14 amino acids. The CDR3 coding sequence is TGTGCCAGCAGCGCGACTAGCGGGACCTACGAGCAGTACTTC. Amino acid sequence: CASSATSGTYEQYF.

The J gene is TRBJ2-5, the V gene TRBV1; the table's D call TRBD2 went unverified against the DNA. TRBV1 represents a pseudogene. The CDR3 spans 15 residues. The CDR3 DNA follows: TGCACCAGCAGACTATGGCTAGCGGGGCAAGAGACCCAGTACTTC. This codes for CTSRLWLAGQETQYF.

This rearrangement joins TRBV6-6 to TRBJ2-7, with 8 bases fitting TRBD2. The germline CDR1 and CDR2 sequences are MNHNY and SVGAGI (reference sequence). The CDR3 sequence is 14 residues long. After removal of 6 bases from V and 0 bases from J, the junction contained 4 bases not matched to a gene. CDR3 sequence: CASSQLADSYEQYF. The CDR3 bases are TGTGCCAGCAGCCAACTAGCGGACTCCTACGAGCAGTACTTC.

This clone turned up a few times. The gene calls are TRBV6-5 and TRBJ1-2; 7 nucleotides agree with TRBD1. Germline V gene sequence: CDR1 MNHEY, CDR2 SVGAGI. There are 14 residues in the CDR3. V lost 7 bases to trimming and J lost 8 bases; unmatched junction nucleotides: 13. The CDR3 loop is CASTLSDRAGGYTF. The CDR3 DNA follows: TGTGCCAGCACCCTTTCCGACAGGGCTGGAGGCTACACCTTC.

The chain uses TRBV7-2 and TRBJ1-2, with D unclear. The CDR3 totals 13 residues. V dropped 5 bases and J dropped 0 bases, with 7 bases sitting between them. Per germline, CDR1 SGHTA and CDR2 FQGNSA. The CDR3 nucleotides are TGTGCCAGCAGCCCTCTTCCTAACTATGGCTACACCTTC. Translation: CASSPLPNYGYTF.

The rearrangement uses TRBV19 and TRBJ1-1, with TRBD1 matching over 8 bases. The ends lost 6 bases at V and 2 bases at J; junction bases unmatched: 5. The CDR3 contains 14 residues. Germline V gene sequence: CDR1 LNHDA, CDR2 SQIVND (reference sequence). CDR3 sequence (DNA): TGTGCCAGTAGAACGGACAGGGTAAACACTGAAGCTTTCTTT. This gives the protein CASRTDRVNTEAFF.

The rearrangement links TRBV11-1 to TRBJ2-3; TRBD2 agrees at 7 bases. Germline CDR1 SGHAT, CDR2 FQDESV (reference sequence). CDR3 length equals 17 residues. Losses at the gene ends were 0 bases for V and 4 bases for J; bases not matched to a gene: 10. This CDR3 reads CASSLARPGGGPDTQYF. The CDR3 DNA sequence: TGTGCCAGCAGCTTAGCGCGTCCAGGCGGGGGACCAGATACGCAGTATTTT.

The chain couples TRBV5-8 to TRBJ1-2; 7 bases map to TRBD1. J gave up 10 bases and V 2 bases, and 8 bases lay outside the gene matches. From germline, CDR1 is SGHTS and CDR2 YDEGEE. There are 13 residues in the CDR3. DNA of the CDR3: TGTGCCAGCAGCTTAGGACAGGCATTTGACTACACCTTC. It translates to CASSLGQAFDYTF. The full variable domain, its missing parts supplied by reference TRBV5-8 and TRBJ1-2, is EAGVTQSPTHLIKTRGQQATLRCSPISGHTSVYWYQQALGLGLQFLLWYDEGEERNRGNFPPRFSGRQFPNYSSELNVNALELEDSALYLCASSLGQAFDYTFGSGTRLTVV.

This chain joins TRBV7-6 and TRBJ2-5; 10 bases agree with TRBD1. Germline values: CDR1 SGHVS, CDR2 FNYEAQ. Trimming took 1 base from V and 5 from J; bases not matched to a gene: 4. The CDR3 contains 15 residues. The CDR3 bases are TGTGCCAGCAGCTTAGTGGGGACAGGGGCCGAGACCCAGTACTTC. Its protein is CASSLVGTGAETQYF.